A few counts support the clone carrying this T cell receptor (beta chain). The antigen is undetermined. The data belong to a study of CD8 T cell repertoires and HIV-1 epitope variants. Across the whole study: Each of Twenty-five Gag and Nef epitope peptides stimulated a separate culture. Epitopes were three Gag families plus Nef HW9 and YT9.

Produced via immunoSEQ multiplex PCR; TCRdb's table is partial and in-frame only. The sample carries some 5,500 clones, 65% to 80% recorded once. Trimming stripped 2 bases from V and 4 bases from J, with 9 bases between. The CDR3 spans 13 residues. Germline CDR1 is LGHNA and CDR2 is YSLEER. Study-wide results and limits: Roughly nine antigen-specific TCR beta clonotypes were found; roughly six seemed cross-reactive to variants.

This TCR was sampled from a male donor with HIV. Sequenced input: cultured CD8+ T cells derived from PBMCs. The chain joins TRBV4-3 to TRBJ2-7; D is unclear. The CDR3 spells CASSQFAEYEQYF. CDR3 nucleotide sequence: TGCGCCAGCAGCCAATTTGCAGAGTACGAGCAGTACTTC.